Listed below are T cell receptor beta chains from one sample, sequenced in a study of CD8 T cells in Susac syndrome. From the immunoSEQ multiplex PCR reads, TCRdb called clonotypes with MiXCR, one entry per CDR3 protein. The sample contains 120,000 or so distinct CDR3 sequences, about 93% of which appear only once. The sample taken for sequencing was CD8+ T cells from PBMCs. The source of these receptors is a human donor with Susac syndrome. CDR3s include the opening cysteine and the closing phenylalanine or tryptophan. The D gene is left open where the match is weak. Size values are once, few and many counts, or a class for expanded clones, and some rows have none.

J: TRBJ2-7; size: once; V: TRBV4-2; D: -; CDR3: CASSQDPVGYEQYF; DNA: TGTGCCAGCAGCCAAGACCCGGTGGGCTACGAGCAGTACTTC
J: TRBJ1-1; size: -; V: TRBV29-1; D: -; CDR3: CSVADGFTEAFF; DNA: TGCAGCGTTGCGGACGGTTTCACTGAAGCTTTCTTT
J: TRBJ2-1; size: -; V: TRBV7-2; D: -; CDR3: CASSLATGQYNEQFF; DNA: TGTGCCAGCAGCCTCGCGACAGGCCAATACAATGAGCAGTTCTTC
J: TRBJ2-5; size: -; V: TRBV24-1; D: TRBD2; CDR3: CATSGLAGDAETQYF; DNA: TGTGCCACCAGTGGACTAGCGGGGGATGCGGAGACCCAGTACTTC
J: TRBJ2-7; size: -; V: TRBV20-1; D: -; CDR3: CSARVGGGNEQYF; DNA: TGCAGTGCTAGAGTGGGGGGAGGTAACGAGCAGTACTTC
J: TRBJ2-7; size: -; V: TRBV5-1; D: -; CDR3: CASSPRGWDEQYF; DNA: TGCGCCAGCAGCCCGAGGGGGTGGGACGAGCAGTACTTC
J: TRBJ1-5; size: once; V: TRBV15; D: -; CDR3: CATSRGLENQPQHF; DNA: TGTGCCACCAGCAGAGGCTTGGAAAATCAGCCCCAGCATTTT
J: TRBJ2-2; size: -; V: TRBV24-1; D: -; CDR3: CATSEGGGELFF; DNA: TGTGCCACCAGTGAAGGCGGCGGGGAGCTGTTTTTT
J: TRBJ2-2; size: -; V: TRBV2; D: TRBD2; CDR3: CASSDFPPSGANTGELFF; DNA: TGTGCCAGCAGTGACTTCCCTCCTAGCGGGGCGAACACCGGGGAGCTGTTTTTT
J: TRBJ2-5; size: -; V: TRBV7-6; D: -; CDR3: CASSLVYSGSLETQYF; DNA: TGTGCCAGCAGCTTAGTGTATAGTGGTAGTTTGGAGACCCAGTACTTC
J: TRBJ2-4; size: -; V: TRBV27; D: -; CDR3: CATTSEKDIQYF; DNA: TGTGCCACCACTTCCGAAAAGGACATTCAGTACTTC
J: TRBJ1-2; size: -; V: TRBV30; D: TRBD1; CDR3: CAWSGEDRGPLYGYTF; DNA: TGTGCCTGGAGTGGCGAGGACAGGGGCCCGTTGTATGGCTACACCTTC
J: TRBJ2-1; size: -; V: TRBV7-9; D: TRBD2; CDR3: CASSSGTSGGAGDEQFF; DNA: TGTGCCAGCAGCTCCGGGACTAGCGGGGGGGCAGGGGATGAGCAGTTCTTC
J: TRBJ1-1; size: -; V: TRBV5-6; D: -; CDR3: CASSTSMNTEAFF; DNA: TGTGCCAGCAGCACGTCTATGAACACTGAAGCTTTCTTT
J: TRBJ2-7; size: -; V: TRBV6-2/TRBV6-3; D: TRBD1; CDR3: CASRIRDRVYEQYF; DNA: TGTGCCAGCAGGATCCGGGACAGAGTCTACGAGCAGTACTTC
J: TRBJ1-2; size: -; V: TRBV15; D: -; CDR3: CATSGGMEGYTF; DNA: TGTGCCACCAGCGGGGGTATGGAGGGCTACACCTTC
J: TRBJ1-2; size: -; V: TRBV29-1; D: TRBD1; CDR3: CSVEPLTGIDYGYTF; DNA: TGCAGCGTTGAACCCCTGACAGGGATCGACTATGGCTACACCTTC
J: TRBJ1-4; size: -; V: TRBV11-2; D: -; CDR3: CASSLQGFSGEKLFF; DNA: TGTGCCAGCAGCTTACAGGGGTTCTCTGGTGAAAAACTGTTTTTT
J: TRBJ1-6; size: -; V: TRBV20-1; D: TRBD1; CDR3: CSATGTGGLDSPLHF; DNA: TGCAGTGCTACCGGGACAGGGGGCCTAGATTCACCCCTCCACTTT